This T cell receptor beta chain was sequenced for a study of spatial heterogeneity in lung cancer. Overall study results and limits: Counts of expanded intratumoral alpha and beta TCRs tracked tumor mutation counts.

Germline V gene sequence: CDR1 SNHLY, CDR2 FYNNEI. This CDR3 region has 13 residues. Trimming stripped 6 bases from V and 4 bases from J, with 12 bases between. Time point reported: sample taken at primary tumor resection. One entry per CDR3 protein results from TCRdb running MiXCR on the 5' RACE reads. The sample carries 15,000 or so distinct CDR3 sequences, under 7.5% recorded once. Remarks on this clonotype: The antigen is unknown.

The rearrangement links TRBV2 to TRBJ1-2; a weak D match, TRBD1 (6 bases). The sequence was collected from a male donor with early-stage non-small cell lung cancer. The sample consisted of lung tumor tissue, taken at surgery. The CDR3 DNA is TGTGCCAGCAGATCGGACAGTCGCTATGGCTACACCTTC. Protein sequence: CASRSDSRYGYTF.